These T cell receptor beta chains were read from a single sample in a study of T cell responses to AZD1222 COVID-19 vaccine. Generated by immunoSEQ multiplex PCR, the TCRdb table keeps only in-frame clones and is missing some. This sample has 240,000 or so clones, with over 85% found just once. This specimen was peripheral blood, taken on day 0 of AZD1222 vaccination. These TCRs come from an adult in good health. The CDR3 runs from the conserved cysteine through the conserved F or W. The D gene is left open where the match is weak. The listing skips clone size in some rows; elsewhere it reads once, few, many or a size class.

d_call,clone_size,j_call,v_call,cdr3_aa,cdr3_nt
NA,NA,TRBJ1-5,TRBV4-2,CASSQARGIQPQHF,TGTGCCAGCAGCCAGGCTCGGGGGATTCAGCCCCAGCATTTT
NA,NA,TRBJ1-2,TRBV7-3,CASSSGIGPFGYTF,TGTGCCAGCAGCTCGGGTATTGGGCCATTTGGCTACACCTTC
NA,NA,TRBJ2-5,TRBV7-9,CASSSSAETQYF,TGTGCCAGCAGCTCCTCGGCAGAGACCCAGTACTTC
NA,NA,TRBJ1-5,TRBV19,CASTLGRLSNQPQHF,TGTGCCAGTACCCTGGGGCGGCTTAGCAATCAGCCCCAGCATTTT
NA,NA,TRBJ2-7,TRBV7-2,CASKPPGSYEQYF,TGTGCCAGCAAACCCCCGGGATCCTACGAGCAGTACTTC
TRBD1,few,TRBJ1-2,TRBV5-1,CASSLDRGYGYTF,TGCGCCAGCAGCTTGGACAGGGGCTATGGCTACACCTTC
TRBD1,NA,TRBJ2-7,TRBV28,CASSSAGQGAYEQYF,TGTGCCAGCAGTTCCGCGGGACAGGGGGCGTACGAGCAGTACTTC
NA,NA,TRBJ1-1,TRBV9,CASSSWDRSEAFF,TGTGCCAGCAGCTCCTGGGACCGGTCTGAAGCTTTCTTT
TRBD2,NA,TRBJ2-1,TRBV10-2,CASGGTSGYNEQFF,TGCGCCAGCGGCGGGACTAGCGGTTACAATGAGCAGTTCTTC
NA,NA,TRBJ1-2,TRBV5-1,CASSPQWGGDGYTF,TGCGCCAGCAGCCCGCAGTGGGGTGGAGACGGCTACACCTTC
TRBD1,NA,TRBJ2-7,TRBV29-1,CSAALGTGAYEQYF,TGCAGCGCCGCTTTGGGGACAGGGGCCTACGAGCAGTACTTC
NA,NA,TRBJ1-1,TRBV10-3,CAISEGGAEAFF,TGTGCCATCAGTGAGGGGGGGGCTGAAGCTTTCTTT
TRBD1,NA,TRBJ2-1,TRBV5-4,CASSSDRDNEQFF,TGTGCCAGCAGTTCGGACAGGGACAATGAGCAGTTCTTC
NA,NA,TRBJ2-1,TRBV5-4,CASSLVQGIGEQFF,TGTGCCAGCAGCTTGGTCCAGGGGATTGGTGAGCAGTTCTTC
NA,NA,TRBJ1-4,TRBV2,CASSRGSLEKLFF,TGTGCCAGCAGCCGGGGCAGTCTGGAAAAACTGTTTTTT
TRBD1,NA,TRBJ1-6,TRBV27,CASRVTGSGSPLHF,TGTGCCAGCAGAGTGACAGGGTCGGGATCACCCCTCCACTTT
NA,NA,TRBJ1-1,TRBV19,CASSIASNTEAFF,TGTGCCAGTAGTATCGCCAGTAACACTGAAGCTTTCTTT
NA,NA,TRBJ1-3,TRBV28,CASLMGAGNTIYF,TGTGCCAGCCTCATGGGAGCTGGAAACACCATATATTTT
NA,NA,TRBJ1-5,TRBV19,CASRTGRGPNQPQHF,TGTGCCAGTAGAACCGGACGGGGCCCCAATCAGCCCCAGCATTTT
NA,NA,TRBJ2-7,TRBV27,CASSFRQDNYEQYF,TGTGCCAGCAGTTTCAGGCAGGACAACTACGAGCAGTACTTC
NA,NA,TRBJ2-1,TRBV3-1/TRBV3-2,CATTRGGLNEQFF,TGTGCCACCACCCGAGGGGGGCTCAATGAGCAGTTCTTC
TRBD2,NA,TRBJ2-5,TRBV19,CASSPRLAGANGETQYF,TGTGCCAGTAGTCCGAGACTAGCGGGGGCGAATGGGGAGACCCAGTACTTC
TRBD1,NA,TRBJ1-4,TRBV2,CASNEQGATNEKLFF,TGTGCCAGCAACGAACAGGGGGCAACTAATGAAAAACTGTTTTTT
NA,NA,TRBJ2-1,TRBV2,CASQPHNEQFF,TGTGCCAGCCAGCCCCACAATGAGCAGTTCTTC
NA,NA,TRBJ1-2,TRBV4-1,CASSGVSNYGYTF,TGCGCCAGCAGCGGGGTTTCTAACTATGGCTACACCTTC
NA,NA,TRBJ1-1,TRBV7-2,CASSFVGGSNTEAFF,TGTGCCAGCAGCTTTGTTGGTGGCTCCAACACTGAAGCTTTCTTT
NA,NA,TRBJ2-1,TRBV11-3,CASSRGSSYNEQFF,TGTGCCAGCAGCCGGGGGAGCTCCTACAATGAGCAGTTCTTC
NA,NA,TRBJ2-1,TRBV28,CAGGGGSYNEQFF,TGTGCCGGTGGGGGAGGATCCTACAATGAGCAGTTCTTC
NA,NA,TRBJ2-1,TRBV18,CASSPPNSGPYNEQFF,TGTGCCAGCTCACCACCGAATAGCGGCCCCTACAATGAGCAGTTCTTC
NA,NA,TRBJ2-6,TRBV25-1,CASNEGLSSGANVLTF,TGTGCCAGCAATGAGGGGCTTAGCTCTGGGGCCAACGTCCTGACTTTC
NA,NA,TRBJ1-2,TRBV6-5,CASSYSPIGAPYGYTF,TGTGCCAGCAGTTACTCTCCCATTGGGGCCCCCTATGGCTACACCTTC
TRBD1,NA,TRBJ2-5,TRBV18,CASSPRGLRETQYF,TGTGCCAGCTCACCAAGGGGGCTCCGGGAGACCCAGTACTTC
NA,NA,TRBJ2-7,TRBV9,CASGRAGYGEQYF,TGTGCCAGCGGTAGGGCAGGGTACGGCGAGCAGTACTTC
NA,NA,TRBJ1-5,TRBV7-2,CASSLDRVTQPQHF,TGTGCCAGCAGCTTAGACAGGGTTACTCAGCCCCAGCATTTT
NA,NA,TRBJ2-1,TRBV7-2,CASSLADFPYGDEQFF,TGTGCCAGCAGCTTAGCCGACTTCCCTTACGGTGATGAGCAGTTCTTC
NA,NA,TRBJ1-5,TRBV6-1,CASSALPVNLSNQPQHF,TGTGCCAGCAGTGCCCTCCCGGTGAATCTCAGCAATCAGCCCCAGCATTTT
NA,NA,TRBJ2-7,TRBV5-6,CASSLFTGRIYEQYF,TGTGCCAGCAGCCTTTTCACGGGACGGATCTACGAGCAGTACTTC
NA,NA,TRBJ1-6,TRBV27,CASSFGSYSPLHF,TGTGCCAGCAGTTTCGGCAGCTATTCACCCCTCCACTTT
NA,NA,TRBJ1-1,TRBV7-3,CASSRGGNTEAFF,TGTGCCAGCAGCAGGGGAGGGAACACTGAAGCTTTCTTT
NA,NA,TRBJ1-3,TRBV28,CASSRPGSGNTIYF,TGTGCCAGCAGTCGCCCGGGGTCAGGAAACACCATATATTTT
TRBD1,once,TRBJ1-4,TRBV3-1/TRBV3-2,CASSPGTGDEKLFF,TGTGCCAGCAGCCCGGGGACAGGGGATGAAAAACTGTTTTTT
NA,NA,TRBJ2-2,TRBV10-2,CASKNTGPISFAYTGELFF,TGCGCCAGCAAAAATACGGGGCCGATTTCCTTCGCGTACACCGGGGAGCTGTTTTTT
TRBD2,NA,TRBJ2-7,TRBV25-1,CASSEGGGFSTYEQYF,TGTGCCAGCAGTGAGGGGGGAGGGTTCTCCACCTACGAGCAGTACTTC
TRBD2,NA,TRBJ2-1,TRBV18,CASSPLAGAEQFF,TGTGCCAGCTCACCACTAGCGGGAGCCGAGCAGTTCTTC
TRBD1,NA,TRBJ1-5,TRBV7-2,CASSPGTGGDQPQHF,TGTGCCAGCAGCCCCGGAACAGGGGGCGATCAGCCCCAGCATTTT
NA,NA,TRBJ1-2,TRBV4-2,CASSQDQDRLNYGYTF,TGTGCCAGCAGCCAAGATCAGGACAGATTAAACTATGGCTACACCTTC
NA,NA,TRBJ1-1,TRBV24-1,CATSEGDLEAGTEAFF,TGTGCCACCAGTGAGGGGGACCTGGAGGCGGGGACTGAAGCTTTCTTT
NA,NA,TRBJ1-3,TRBV2,CASGRDWSSGNTIYF,TGTGCCAGCGGCAGGGACTGGTCCTCTGGAAACACCATATATTTT
NA,NA,TRBJ2-2,TRBV2,CASEASNTGELFF,TGTGCCAGCGAGGCCAGTAACACCGGGGAGCTGTTTTTT
TRBD2,NA,TRBJ2-3,TRBV5-1,CASSLKLAGDLGDTQYF,TGCGCCAGCAGCCTGAAACTAGCGGGAGACCTGGGGGATACGCAGTATTTT
TRBD1,NA,TRBJ2-2,TRBV24-1,CATSDLPRDRGMAGELFF,TGTGCCACCAGTGATTTGCCTAGGGACAGGGGGATGGCCGGGGAGCTGTTTTTT
NA,NA,TRBJ1-6,TRBV5-1,CASSSVLPGALHF,TGCGCCAGCAGCTCGGTCCTCCCAGGGGCCCTCCACTTT
NA,once,TRBJ2-3,TRBV18,CASSPNGADTQYF,TGTGCCAGCTCCCCCAACGGAGCAGATACGCAGTATTTT
NA,NA,TRBJ1-5,TRBV11-2,CASSADSNQPQHF,TGTGCCAGCAGCGCGGATAGCAATCAGCCCCAGCATTTT
NA,NA,TRBJ2-7,TRBV2,CASSERRSLTYEQYF,TGTGCCAGCAGTGAACGAAGGAGCCTAACCTACGAGCAGTACTTC
NA,NA,TRBJ1-2,TRBV23-1,CASSQEDPLGGYTF,TGCGCCAGCAGTCAAGAGGATCCGCTCGGTGGCTACACCTTC
TRBD1,NA,TRBJ2-2,TRBV2,CASSANRGTGELFF,TGTGCCAGCAGTGCGAACAGGGGAACCGGGGAGCTGTTTTTT
TRBD2,NA,TRBJ2-3,TRBV7-3,CASSLTGAGVGDTQYF,TGTGCCAGCAGCTTAACTGGAGCGGGAGTAGGGGATACGCAGTATTTT
NA,NA,TRBJ1-5,TRBV7-2,CASSPQGGQAGSNQPQHF,TGTGCCAGCAGCCCCCAGGGAGGGCAGGCGGGTAGCAATCAGCCCCAGCATTTT
NA,NA,TRBJ2-7,TRBV28,CASRPSQLGEQYF,TGTGCCAGCAGACCATCCCAATTGGGCGAGCAGTACTTC